The next 25 T cell receptor beta chains were all read from a single sample in a study of blood T cell repertoires in COVID-19. Here immunoSEQ multiplex PCR was the method, and the copy in TCRdb shows in-frame clones only, minus some. Of some 300,000 clones listed, approximately 91% are singletons. The sample consisted of PBMCs or T cells enriched from blood (not recorded which). These receptor sequences come from a woman aged 25 to 39 who had recovered from COVID-19.

Here the CDR3 DNA reads TGTGCCAGCAGTTACTCACAGGGGTCCGGGCAGTACTTC. This codes for CASSYSQGSGQYF. The chain carries TRBV6-5 and TRBJ2-7, with TRBD1 matching 7 bases. The CDR3 covers 13 residues. Per germline, CDR1 MNHEY and CDR2 SVGAGI. V was clipped by 0 bases and J by 9 bases; unmatched bases: 5.

The sample holds one count of this clone. The gene calls are TRBV5-6 and TRBJ1-6, with D perhaps matching TRBD1 (5 bases). Per the germline V gene, CDR1 is SGHDT and CDR2 is YYEEEE. Trimming removed 4 bases at V and 1 base at J, with 9 bases between. There are 15 residues in the CDR3. The CDR3 sequence: CASSPGRSYNSPLHF. The CDR3 coding sequence is TGTGCCAGCAGCCCAGGGAGGTCCTATAATTCACCCCTCCACTTT.

The rearrangement links TRBV30 to TRBJ2-1; 7 positions match TRBD2. Germline lookup yields CDR1 GTSNPN and CDR2 SVGIG (reference sequence). There are 13 residues in the CDR3. After removal of 6 bases from V and 3 bases from J, the junction contained 5 bases not matched to a gene. The CDR3 DNA is TGTGCCTGTGGGGGGGACCGCTACAATGAGCAGTTCTTC. Amino acids: CACGGDRYNEQFF.

This clone has just one count. Other DNA variants within this sample encode the same CDR3. This chain joins TRBV5-1 and TRBJ2-2, with D possibly TRBD1 on 6 matching bases. The CDR3 length is 13 residues. V lost 4 bases and J lost 6, with 10 bases in between. Germline assignment: CDR1 SGHRS and CDR2 YFSETQ. The CDR3 loop reads CASSLGQPGELFF. The CDR3 DNA is TGCGCCAGCAGCCTAGGACAGCCCGGGGAGCTGTTTTTT.

V usage is TRBV9 and J usage is TRBJ2-3; tentative D call: TRBD1 (5 bases). Germline V CDR1 and CDR2: SGDLS, YYNGEE. Between the trimmed V and J ends, which lost 1 base and 1 base, there was a span of 13 bases. The CDR3 contains 16 residues. This chain's CDR3 is CASSVSTPRGTDTQYF. CDR3 DNA sequence: TGTGCCAGCAGCGTATCCACCCCCAGGGGCACAGATACGCAGTATTTT.

The chain uses TRBV19 and TRBJ1-1; 7 nucleotides line up with TRBD1. Germline V lookup: CDR1 LNHDA, CDR2 SQIVND (reference sequence). V trimming: 4 bases; J trimming: 1 base; junction bases outside the gene matches: 12. The CDR3 is made up of 17 amino acids. The CDR3 DNA sequence: TGTGCCAGTAGTAAAGACAGGGAAGGCCCCAGGAACACTGAAGCTTTCTTT. Its translation: CASSKDREGPRNTEAFF.

V usage is TRBV5-6 and J usage is TRBJ2-1; possible D gene TRBD1, 6 bases. V lost 2 bases and J 9 bases, leaving 12 bases between the germline ends. The germline V gene encodes CDR1 SGHDT and CDR2 YYEEEE. The CDR3 is 13 residues long. In DNA form, the CDR3 reads TGTGCCAGCAGCTTAAGCCTAGGGGGTGAGCAGTTCTTC. Encoded protein: CASSLSLGGEQFF.

The chain links TRBV9 to TRBJ1-1; possibly TRBD1 for D (5 bases). The CDR3 consists of 15 residues. Germline V gene lookup returns CDR1 SGDLS and CDR2 YYNGEE. V lost 0 bases, J lost 3 bases, and 12 bases lay in between. CDR3 protein: CASSVAGRDDTEAFF. In DNA form, the CDR3 reads TGTGCCAGCAGCGTAGCTGGCAGGGATGACACTGAAGCTTTCTTT.

The chain combines TRBV7-9 with TRBJ2-7, with TRBD2 matching 13 bases. CDR1 SEHNR and CDR2 FQNEAQ come from the germline V gene (reference sequence). This CDR3 is 15 amino acids long. The V gene end was trimmed by 4 bases and the J gene end by 2 bases; junction bases not matched to a gene: 2. CDR3 bases: TGTGCCAGCAGCTCCGGGACTAGCGGGGCCTACGAGCAGTACTTC. Its translation is CASSSGTSGAYEQYF. The entire variable domain, with the rest obtained from reference TRBV7-9 and TRBJ2-7, is as follows: DTGVSQNPRHKITKRGQNVTFRCDPISEHNRLYWYRQTLGQGPEFLTYFQNEAQLEKSRLLSDRFSAERPKGSFSTLEIQRTEQGDSAMYLCASSSGTSGAYEQYFGPGTRLTVT.

This sequence joins TRBV6-1 and TRBJ1-2; 7 bases are shared with TRBD1. The V and J ends lost 3 bases and 8 bases, in that order; junction bases with no gene match: 9. This CDR3 is built from 14 residues. From germline, CDR1 is MNHNS and CDR2 SASEGT. The CDR3 sequence: CASSERRDSGGYTF. CDR3 coding DNA: TGTGCCAGCAGTGAGAGGAGGGACAGTGGAGGCTACACCTTC.

The rearrangement uses TRBV28 and TRBJ2-7; 16 nucleotides align to TRBD2. J was trimmed by 5 bases and V by 5 bases; bases with no gene match: 9. CDR3 size: 17 residues. Germline lookup yields CDR1 MDHEN and CDR2 SYDVKM. The CDR3 loop is CASSLPGLAGGPDEQYF. Written as DNA, the CDR3 is TGTGCCAGCAGTCTACCGGGACTAGCGGGGGGGCCTGACGAGCAGTACTTC.

This chain connects TRBV7-2 to TRBJ1-6; D is uncertain. CDR3 length: 15 residues. Trimming stripped 3 bases from V and 3 bases from J, with 9 bases between. Looked up from germline, CDR1 is SGHTA and CDR2 is FQGNSA. DNA of the CDR3: TGTGCCAGCAGCTTGGGAGACTTCTATAATTCACCCCTCCACTTT. Translating gives CASSLGDFYNSPLHF.

The rearrangement joins TRBV5-1 to TRBJ2-2; 10 bases match TRBD1. V dropped 4 bases and J dropped 3; count of bases not matched to a gene: 6. Germline CDR1 and CDR2: SGHRS and YFSETQ. This CDR3 is built from 16 residues. The CDR3 loop reads CASSNDRGRDTGELFF. CDR3 DNA sequence: TGCGCCAGCAGCAATGACAGGGGGCGAGACACCGGGGAGCTGTTTTTT.

This sequence joins TRBV4-3 and TRBJ1-4, with TRBD1 matching over 7 bases. In germline, CDR1 is LGHNA, CDR2 YSLEER. The ends lost 4 bases at V and 6 bases at J; junction bases unmatched: 5. The CDR3 consists of 14 residues. The CDR3 region is CASSPTGPDEKLFF. The CDR3 region has the DNA TGCGCCAGCAGCCCGACAGGGCCGGATGAAAAACTGTTTTTT.

This rearrangement joins TRBV5-1 to TRBJ1-5, with 8 bases matching TRBD1. This CDR3 contains 18 residues. Germline values: CDR1 SGHRS, CDR2 YFSETQ. Trimming at V came to 5 bases and at J to 0 bases, leaving 13 bases not matched to a gene. The CDR3 region is CASRYRGIEKYSNQPQHF. Here the CDR3 DNA reads TGCGCCAGCAGGTACAGGGGGATCGAAAAATATAGCAATCAGCCCCAGCATTTT.

This sequence joins TRBV11-3 and TRBJ2-3; 8 nucleotides match TRBD2. The CDR3 extends over 16 amino acids. The germline V gene encodes CDR1 SGHNT and CDR2 YENEEA. V lost 0 bases, J lost 5 bases, and 7 bases stayed unmatched. The CDR3 reads CASSLDLTGGRDTQYF. The CDR3 DNA is TGTGCCAGCAGCTTAGATCTGACGGGGGGGCGAGATACGCAGTATTTT.

The rearrangement links TRBV5-8 to TRBJ1-5; D unresolved. This CDR3 region has 13 residues. Germline CDR1 reads SGHTS; CDR2 reads YDEGEE. Trimming left V 4 bases short and J 8 bases short, with 13 bases between. The DNA for the CDR3 is TGTGCCAGCAGCCTGAACCACGGTGAGCCCCAGCATTTT. It specifies CASSLNHGEPQHF.

The chain uses TRBV9 and TRBJ1-3, with 7 positions matching TRBD1. CDR1 is SGDLS, CDR2 YYNGEE, per germline. The V gene end was trimmed by 4 bases and the J gene end by 2 bases; junction bases not matched to a gene: 6. CDR3 length equals 15 residues. This CDR3 is CASSPTGRPGNTIYF. DNA for the CDR3: TGTGCCAGCAGCCCGACAGGGAGACCTGGAAACACCATATATTTT.

This rearrangement joins TRBV5-4 to TRBJ2-1; TRBD1 matches at 8 bases. This CDR3 has 13 amino acids. The germline V gene encodes CDR1 SGHNT and CDR2 YYREEE (reference sequence). V gave up 5 bases and J gave up 6 bases; unmatched junction bases: 4. The CDR3: CASSPDRGNEQFF. DNA for the CDR3: TGTGCCAGCAGTCCTGACAGGGGCAATGAGCAGTTCTTC.

This chain links TRBV19 with TRBJ2-3; maybe TRBD2 (5 bases). Germline assignment: CDR1 LNHDA and CDR2 SQIVND (reference sequence). The length of the CDR3 is 13 residues. Trimming cost V 6 bases and J 2 bases, with 9 bases left between them. The CDR3 DNA is TGTGCCAGTAGGATCGGGGTCACAGATACGCAGTATTTT. Its translation: CASRIGVTDTQYF. Full variable domain (remainder filled in from reference TRBV19 and TRBJ2-3): DGGITQSPKYLFRKEGQNVTLSCEQNLNHDAMYWYRQDPGQGLRLIYYSQIVNDFQKGDIAEGYSVSREKKESFPLTVTSAQKNPTAFYLCASRIGVTDTQYFGPGTRLTVL.

V usage is TRBV7-8 and J usage is TRBJ2-1, with D perhaps TRBD2 (5 bases). The V gene lost 4 bases and the J gene lost 4 bases, with 17 bases spanning the gap. Looked up from germline, CDR1 is SGHVS and CDR2 is FQNEAQ. The CDR3 has 16 residues. Written as DNA, the CDR3 is TGTGCCAGCAGCTACGATACCGGGAACATGTACAATGAGCAGTTCTTC. Translation: CASSYDTGNMYNEQFF.

The gene calls are TRBV6-2 or TRBV6-3 and TRBJ2-1; 8 bases match TRBD2. The CDR3 covers 18 residues. V dropped 0 bases and J dropped 3; count of bases not matched to a gene: 10. Germline V gene data show CDR1 as MNHEY and CDR2 as SVGEGT. The CDR3 bases are TGTGCCAGCAGTTACTCTGCGGGAGGAGGGGCAGGCTACAATGAGCAGTTCTTC. The encoded protein is CASSYSAGGGAGYNEQFF.

This clone was detected once. The chain employs TRBV4-1 and TRBJ1-2, with D possibly being TRBD1 (5 bases). Trimming took off 1 base at V and 4 bases at J, with 13 bases between the two ends. Per the germline V gene, CDR1 is MGHRA and CDR2 is YSYEKL. This CDR3 region has 15 residues. CDR3 protein: CASSQGWEGLYGYTF. The CDR3 DNA sequence: TGCGCCAGCAGCCAAGGTTGGGAGGGACTCTATGGCTACACCTTC.

The J gene is TRBJ2-3, the V gene TRBV29-1; TRBD2 agrees at 11 bases. Losses at the gene ends were 6 bases for V and 4 bases for J; bases not matched to a gene: 12. The CDR3 extends over 16 amino acids. Germline V CDR1 and CDR2: SQVTM, ANQGSEA. This CDR3 is CSVAGTSGGGADTQYF. The CDR3 DNA follows: TGCAGCGTGGCCGGGACTAGCGGAGGGGGGGCAGATACGCAGTATTTT.

The chain recombines TRBV5-4 with TRBJ2-4, with 12 positions matching TRBD2. V gave up 10 bases and J gave up 6 bases; unmatched junction bases: 5. Per germline, CDR1 SGHNT and CDR2 YYREEE (reference sequence). The CDR3 runs 13 residues. CDR3 region: CAGGLAGINIQYF. As DNA, the CDR3 is TGTGCCGGAGGACTAGCGGGAATAAACATTCAGTACTTC.